These T cell receptor beta chains were read from a single sample in a study of T cells in Graves' hyperthyroidism and ophthalmopathy. TCRdb independently ran MiXCR on the multiplex PCR reads; one entry per CDR3 protein. The sample contains under 750,000 distinct CDR3 sequences, approximately 19% of which appear only once. Sequenced: blood. These receptors all come from a woman aged 45-65 years with Graves' hyperthyroidism that later progressed to Graves' ophthalmopathy. Each CDR3 is given with its conserved first and last residue. D genes are given only for firm matches. A row's size may be missing; if present it is once, few, many or a size class.

>-|TRBD1|TRBJ2-1|TRBV6-1
TGTGCCAGCAGTGCAAGGACAGGGGCGATCAATGAGCAGTTCTTC
CASSARTGAINEQFF
>many|-|TRBJ2-3|TRBV30
TGTGCCTGGAACCGGAATCCCGCAGATACGCAGTATTTT
CAWNRNPADTQYF
>-|-|TRBJ1-5|TRBV10-3
TGTGCCATCAGTCAACAAGGGTCCAATCAGCCCCAGCATTTT
CAISQQGSNQPQHF
>many|-|TRBJ1-2|TRBV2
TGTGCCAGCAGTGAGGGGCCCGGGAGAGCTAACTATGGCTACACCTTC
CASSEGPGRANYGYTF
>-|-|TRBJ1-2|TRBV29-1
TGCAGCGTTGTGACGGGACCCTATGGCTACACCTTC
CSVVTGPYGYTF
>-|TRBD1|TRBJ2-2|TRBV15
TGTGCCACCAGCAGGGCCGGGACAGGGGCCGGGGAGCTGTTTTTT
CATSRAGTGAGELFF
>many|-|TRBJ1-2|TRBV2
TGTGCCAGCAGTGAAGCGAAAACGACCCCTGGCTACACCTTC
CASSEAKTTPGYTF
>-|-|TRBJ1-2|TRBV29-1
TGCAGCGTTGGGCCTCAAGCGTGGGGGGCGGGTGGCTACACCTTC
CSVGPQAWGAGGYTF
>many|-|TRBJ1-4|TRBV30
TGTGCCTGGGACGGTACGGGGATGGGCGAAAAACTGTTTTTT
CAWDGTGMGEKLFF
>many|-|TRBJ2-1|TRBV3-1
TGTGCCAGCAGCCAAGACCCTAACAGGGCCCATGAGCAGTTCTTC
CASSQDPNRAHEQFF
>many|TRBD1|TRBJ2-3|TRBV7-9
TGTGCCAGCAGCTTCGGGACAGTGAGAGACACGCAGTATTTT
CASSFGTVRDTQYF
>-|-|TRBJ1-2|TRBV25-1
TGTGCCAGCAGTGACCTAAGGAAGGATGGCTACACCTTC
CASSDLRKDGYTF
>few|-|TRBJ1-2|TRBV3-1
TGTGCCAGCAGCCAAGAAGGGCGGTCCTATGGCTACACCTTC
CASSQEGRSYGYTF
>-|-|TRBJ2-5|TRBV2
TGTGCCAGCTCGGGTGGCGGCCCCCTGGGGGAGACCCAGTACTTC
CASSGGGPLGETQYF
>many|TRBD2|TRBJ2-7|TRBV29-1
TGCAGCGTTCTTAGCGGGGCGGCCTACGAGCAGTACTTC
CSVLSGAAYEQYF
>many|TRBD1|TRBJ1-1|TRBV27
TGTGCCAGCAGTCCGGCGACAGGGGATCGGGTTACTGAAGCTTTCTTT
CASSPATGDRVTEAFF
>-|-|TRBJ1-5|TRBV20-1
TGCAGTGCTAGCGTACCCGGACAGTTATCTTTCGGCAATCAGCCCCAGCATTTT
CSASVPGQLSFGNQPQHF
>-|-|TRBJ2-2|TRBV12-3/TRBV12-4
TGTGCCAGCACCCCGCGCCCCGGGGAGCTGTTTTTT
CASTPRPGELFF
>-|-|TRBJ1-2|TRBV25-1
TGTGCCAGCAGTGAAGCGGGGACCGGCCTAGACTATGGCTACACCTTC
CASSEAGTGLDYGYTF
>few|TRBD1|TRBJ1-1|TRBV14
TGTGCCAGCAGCCATCCCCGGACAGGGGTCCCCCAGACTGAAGCTTTCTTT
CASSHPRTGVPQTEAFF
>-|TRBD2|TRBJ2-5|TRBV11-2
TGTGCCAGCAGCTTAGACCTAGCGGGGGGGGGGGAGACCCAGTACTTC
CASSLDLAGGGETQYF
>-|-|TRBJ1-5|TRBV6-2/TRBV6-3
TGTGCCAGCAGGCTCACAGATTATAGCAATCAGCCCCAGCATTTT
CASRLTDYSNQPQHF
>many|-|TRBJ2-5|TRBV20-1
TGCAGTGCTAGAATAACGAGCAGATCCAAAGAGACCCAGTACTTC
CSARITSRSKETQYF
>-|-|TRBJ1-2|TRBV6-1
TGTGCCAGCAGTCCGGTTAACGGAGGCTATGGCTACACCTTC
CASSPVNGGYGYTF
>-|-|TRBJ2-3|TRBV6-1
TGTGCCAGCAGTCCAGGGTCGGCAACAGATACGCAGTATTTT
CASSPGSATDTQYF
>-|-|TRBJ1-2|TRBV9
TGTGCCAGCAGCGAACAGGGTTTGGGCTACACCTTC
CASSEQGLGYTF
>-|TRBD2|TRBJ2-3|TRBV2
TGTGCCAGCAGACCACTAGCGGGCCGGGGAGATACGCAGTATTTT
CASRPLAGRGDTQYF
>few|-|TRBJ1-2|TRBV6-1
TGTGCCAGCAGTCAAGACCCCACAGGGTCTCAAGGCTACACCTTC
CASSQDPTGSQGYTF
>once|-|TRBJ2-2|TRBV24-1
TGTGCCACCAGTGACATGACAGGGAACACCGGGGAGCTGTTTTTT
CATSDMTGNTGELFF
>many|-|TRBJ1-1|TRBV5-1
TGCGCCAGCACCCCGGAGGAGACGAACACTGAAGCTTTCTTT
CASTPEETNTEAFF
>many|-|TRBJ1-1|TRBV2
TGTGCCAGCAGCGTTCAAGTTACGGTACCGAACACTGAAGCTTTCTTT
CASSVQVTVPNTEAFF
>many|TRBD2|TRBJ2-4|TRBV5-1
TGCGCCAGCAGCTTGGCGCTAGCGGGGGGTATTCAGTACTTC
CASSLALAGGIQYF
>few|-|TRBJ2-7|TRBV18
TGTGCCAGCTCACCACAAGGCAGAACCTACGAGCAGTACTTC
CASSPQGRTYEQYF
>many|-|TRBJ1-1|TRBV9
TGTGCCAGCAGCGTAGGGACGGTAACGAACACTGAAGCTTTCTTT
CASSVGTVTNTEAFF
>many|-|TRBJ2-1|TRBV2
TGTGCCAGCAGATTGGGGGGCGTTGAGCAGTTCTTC
CASRLGGVEQFF
>-|TRBD1|TRBJ2-3|TRBV3-1
TGTGCCAGCAGCCAAAGTTTGCCCGTTCTTACAGGGGGAATCCCTTTATATACGCAGTATTTT
CASSQSLPVLTGGIPLYTQYF
>few|-|TRBJ2-5|TRBV3-1
TGTGCCTGCAGCCAAGTTTGGGAGACCCAGTACTTC
CACSQVWETQYF
>-|TRBD1|TRBJ1-6|TRBV5-1
TGCGCCAGCAGCTTGGCCCGGGACAGGGTGAATTCACCCCTCCACTTT
CASSLARDRVNSPLHF
>many|-|TRBJ2-5|TRBV2
TGTGCCAGCAGGCTCGATACAGGGAAAGAGACCCAGTACTTC
CASRLDTGKETQYF
>-|TRBD2|TRBJ2-7|TRBV7-2
TGTGCCAGCAGCTTGACTAGCGGGACTTCCTACGAGCAGTACTTC
CASSLTSGTSYEQYF
>many|-|TRBJ2-3|TRBV6-1
TGTGCCAGCAGTGACTGGCAGGCTTGGACAGATACGCAGTATTTT
CASSDWQAWTDTQYF
>many|TRBD1|TRBJ2-3|TRBV3-1
TGTGCCAGCAGCCAGACCGGGACAGAAACAGATACGCAGTATTTT
CASSQTGTETDTQYF
>many|TRBD2|TRBJ2-1|TRBV12-3/TRBV12-4
TGTGCCAGCAGTTTAGACCTAGCGGGGAGGGATGAGCAGTTCTTC
CASSLDLAGRDEQFF
>many|-|TRBJ2-1|TRBV27
TGTGCCAGCGCCCCTCGGGCCCCCCGGGACAATGAGCAGTTCTTC
CASAPRAPRDNEQFF
>many|TRBD2|TRBJ2-3|TRBV18
TGTGCCAGCTCACCATCCCGGGGGGGGAGCACAGATACGCAGTATTTT
CASSPSRGGSTDTQYF
>many|-|TRBJ2-1|TRBV10-1
TGCGCCAGCGGGGGCAATGGGGACTACAATGAGCAGTTCTTC
CASGGNGDYNEQFF
>few|-|TRBJ1-4|TRBV5-1
TGCGCCAGCAGTCGAGAGACAACTAATGAAAAACTGTTTTTT
CASSRETTNEKLFF
>-|-|TRBJ1-2|TRBV6-1
TGTGCCAGCAGTCCCTTCACTACAGTCAACTATGGCTACACCTTC
CASSPFTTVNYGYTF
>many|-|TRBJ2-1|TRBV5-6
TGTGCCAGCAGCCTCAGGGTTGAGCAGTTCTTC
CASSLRVEQFF
>few|-|TRBJ2-7|TRBV4-1
TGCGCCAGCAGCCTGTACGACCCCGGCCCCTACGAGCAGTACTTC
CASSLYDPGPYEQYF
>-|-|TRBJ2-1|TRBV12-3/TRBV12-4
TGTGCCAGCACCGGGGACATCGACGATGAGCAGTTCTTC
CASTGDIDDEQFF